This T cell receptor beta chain was retrieved from a study of cytomegalovirus exposure and HLA in healthy donors. Notes on the study in general: Altogether, 150 to 200 TCR beta chains were recorded as cytomegalovirus-associated. As was reported, the classifier diagnosed cytomegalovirus status with high specificity and sensitivity.

Using immunoSEQ multiplex PCR, the repertoire was profiled, and TCRdb retains in-frame clones only, with some absent. In the table there are roughly 300,000 clones, roughly nine tenths of which are singletons. Worth noting for this clone: Its antigen is unknown.

The CDR3 totals 15 residues. The V end was cut by 6 bases, the J end by 6 bases, with 15 bases between. Looked up from germline, CDR1 is MDHEN and CDR2 is SYDVKM. The source material was PBMCs. This chain uses TRBV28 with TRBJ1-6; tentative D call: TRBD1 (6 bases). The receptor was derived from a woman under 40 in good health and CMV-seropositive. The CDR3 is CASRIAGALNSPLHF. The CDR3 nucleotides read TGTGCCAGCAGGATAGCGGGGGCCCTTAATTCACCCCTCCACTTT.